The clone carrying this TCR beta chain was counted between two and nine times. The data belong to a study of Ad26.COV2.S vaccination and SARS-CoV-2 variants. As to treatment: around 19 received Ad26.COV2.S at low or high dose, single or two shots; about five received placebo; per-sample allocation not given. Vaccine and placebo recipients were sampled on day 63 after the first injection. This CDR3 comprises 14 residues. CDR1 LGHNA and CDR2 YNFKEQ come from the germline V gene. Trimming pared 4 bases from V and 0 bases from J, leaving 7 bases between. Measured with immunoSEQ multiplex PCR; TCRdb has only the in-frame clones, and not every one. This sample has about 680,000 clones; 80% to 90% occur once, and the top ten carry approximately 1.5%.

The specimen was peripheral blood, collected in a trial of Ad26.COV2.S vaccine versus placebo. This TCR was recovered from a person between 18 and 59 years old who received the Ad26.COV2.S COVID-19 vaccine or a placebo. V gene TRBV4-2 combines with J gene TRBJ1-3; possibly TRBD1 for D (5 bases). The CDR3 loop reads CASSRGSSGNTIYF. DNA of the CDR3: TGTGCCAGCAGCCGGGGGAGCTCTGGAAACACCATATATTTT.